The clone carrying this T cell receptor beta chain was detected ten times or more. This sample is part of a study of T cells in Graves' hyperthyroidism and ophthalmopathy. Study-level information: Before treatment of any kind, peripheral blood was taken at initial diagnosis.

The trim removed 2 bases at V and 3 bases at J, leaving 6 bases unmatched. Germline-derived CDR1 and CDR2 are MGHRA and YSYEKL. There are 16 residues in the CDR3. The investigators amplified TCR beta CDR3 regions from RNA transcripts. The HTBI primer set was used in a first-round RT-PCR of the TCR CDR3. TCRdb reanalysed the multiplex PCR reads using MiXCR and keeps one entry per CDR3 protein. This sample has 640,000 or so distinct CDR3 sequences; under 15% occur once, and the top ten carry roughly 4.3%. The V gene is TRBV4-1, the J gene TRBJ2-5; TRBD2 agrees at 10 bases. The specimen was blood. The TCR sequence derives from a woman aged 40 to 55 with Graves' ophthalmopathy. CDR3 sequence: CASSQRHLAGEETQYF. The CDR3 DNA is TGCGCCAGCAGCCAAAGGCACCTAGCGGGAGAAGAGACCCAGTACTTC.